The 30 T cell receptor beta chains in this list originate from one sample, sequenced in a study of cytomegalovirus exposure and HLA in healthy donors. Only in-frame clones appear in the TCRdb table, and some are missing; sequencing was by immunoSEQ multiplex PCR. The table has 43,000 or so clones, roughly 90% seen once. Sequencing was done on a sample of PBMCs. These receptors were collected from a man in his late teens or twenties in good health and CMV-seronegative.

In its sample, this clone was seen a few times. The V and J genes are TRBV6-1 and TRBJ2-5; 9 bases agree with TRBD2. V dropped 0 bases and J dropped 2; count of bases not matched to a gene: 1. Germline assignment: CDR1 MNHNS and CDR2 SASEGT. There are 15 residues in the CDR3. The CDR3 protein is CASSEASGGQETQYF. CDR3 nucleotides: TGTGCCAGCAGTGAAGCTAGCGGGGGACAAGAGACCCAGTACTTC.

Here the CDR3 reads CASSIAGGETQYF. The CDR3 DNA reads TGTGCCAGCAGCATAGCGGGGGGGGAGACCCAGTACTTC. The genes are TRBV4-2 and TRBJ2-5, with 11 bases that match TRBD2. In germline, CDR1 is LGHNA, CDR2 YNFKEQ. CDR3 size: 13 residues. Trimming took 5 bases from V and 5 from J; bases not matched to a gene: 1.

The CDR3 sequence: CASSRQGILSNQPQHF. CDR3 sequence (DNA): TGTGCCAGTAGTAGACAGGGGATTCTTAGCAATCAGCCCCAGCATTTT. The chain carries TRBV19 and TRBJ1-5; the match to TRBD1 covers 8 bases. The CDR3 sequence is 16 residues long. With V trimmed by 4 bases and J by 0 bases, 5 bases remained unmatched. Germline V gene sequence: CDR1 LNHDA, CDR2 SQIVND (reference sequence).

The J gene is TRBJ2-7, the V gene TRBV25-1, with TRBD1 matching over 7 bases. CDR3 length: 17 residues. J lost 4 bases, V lost 0 bases, and 12 bases had no gene match. The V gene's germline CDR1 is MGHDK and CDR2 SYGVNS. The CDR3: CASSEYMATGLRYEQYF. CDR3 sequence (DNA): TGTGCCAGCAGTGAATATATGGCGACAGGGCTACGATACGAGCAGTACTTC.

The chain recombines TRBV10-3 with TRBJ1-4; 8 bases are a match to TRBD1. The CDR3 is 16 residues long. Unmatched junction bases numbered 4, after V lost 0 bases and J lost 4 bases. Looked up from germline, CDR1 is ENHRY and CDR2 is SYGVKD. CDR3 nucleotides: TGTGCCATCAGTGAGTCCTGGACAGGGAATAATGAAAAACTGTTTTTT. Translating gives CAISESWTGNNEKLFF.

The V call is TRBV11-2, the J call TRBJ2-3; possible D gene TRBD1, 7 bases. This CDR3 is built from 15 residues. Trimming took off 0 bases at V and 6 bases at J, with 13 bases between the two ends. The V gene's germline CDR1 is SGHAT and CDR2 FQNNGV. The CDR3 spells CASSLDQGGPDTQYF. DNA of the CDR3: TGTGCCAGCAGCTTAGATCAGGGGGGCCCGGATACGCAGTATTTT.

The V gene is TRBV28, the J gene TRBJ1-4; 7 bases align to TRBD1. There are 17 residues in the CDR3. The germline V gene has CDR1 MDHEN and CDR2 SYDVKM. V lost 3 bases to trimming and J lost 0 bases; unmatched junction nucleotides: 7. Written as DNA, the CDR3 is TGTGCCAGCAGTTTCACTTACACAGGGGCAACTAATGAAAAACTGTTTTTT. Encoded protein: CASSFTYTGATNEKLFF.

The chain uses TRBV7-2 and TRBJ2-1, with 8 positions matching TRBD2. The CDR3 spans 16 residues. Unmatched junction bases numbered 13, after V lost 5 bases and J lost 7 bases. Germline values: CDR1 SGHTA, CDR2 FQGNSA. CDR3 loop: CASSPNHGGVFNEQFF. The CDR3 DNA sequence: TGTGCCAGCAGCCCGAATCACGGGGGGGTTTTTAATGAGCAGTTCTTC.

This clone was seen more than once but under ten times. The CDR3 nucleotides are TGTGCCAGCAGTTACCAGGGGGGTCAGCCCCAGCATTTT. Translating gives CASSYQGGQPQHF. This chain joins TRBV6-5 and TRBJ1-5; 7 nucleotides match TRBD1. The CDR3 consists of 13 residues. Germline loops: CDR1 MNHEY, CDR2 SVGAGI. V was clipped by 2 bases and J by 6 bases; unmatched bases: 1.

V and J are TRBV28 and TRBJ2-5, with a possible D match to TRBD2 (6 bases). V was clipped by 3 bases and J by 3 bases, with 11 bases between them. Germline-derived CDR1 and CDR2 are MDHEN and SYDVKM. This CDR3 region has 14 residues. Written as DNA, the CDR3 is TGTGCCAGCAGTTTGTTGACTAGAGAAGAGACCCAGTACTTC. It encodes CASSLLTREETQYF.

The rearrangement joins TRBV5-3 to TRBJ2-7; 8 bases align to TRBD1. TRBV5-3 is an ORF, with its function uncertain. The CDR3 is 13 residues long. J lost 3 bases, V lost 3 bases, and 2 bases had no gene match. CDR3 sequence reads: CARSSDRGYEQYF. The CDR3 region has the DNA TGTGCCAGAAGCTCCGACAGGGGCTACGAGCAGTACTTC.

V gene TRBV6-5 combines with J gene TRBJ2-5, with TRBD1 matching 8 bases. The germline CDR1 and CDR2 sequences are MNHEY and SVGAGI. CDR3 length: 14 amino acids. V lost 5 bases, J lost 5 bases, and 7 bases stayed unmatched. CDR3 in DNA: TGTGCCAGCAGTGCAGCAGGGGGCCCCGAGACCCAGTACTTC. Protein: CASSAAGGPETQYF.

The chain couples TRBV6-5 to TRBJ2-5, with D perhaps TRBD2 (6 bases). The CDR3 runs 13 residues. Trimming left V 6 bases short and J 4 bases short, with 12 bases between. Germline V CDR1 and CDR2: MNHEY, SVGAGI. The CDR3 loop reads CASRRVGGETQYF. The CDR3 nucleotides are TGTGCCAGCAGGAGGGTGGGAGGAGAGACCCAGTACTTC.

The chain has TRBV5-6 and TRBJ2-3; 10 nucleotides match TRBD1. The CDR3 has 14 residues. The J segment lost 4 bases and the V segment lost 4 bases, leaving 3 bases of the junction unmatched. Germline loops: CDR1 SGHDT, CDR2 YYEEEE. The CDR3, as DNA: TGTGCCAGCAGCACGACAGGGGGCGCAGATACGCAGTATTTT. This codes for CASSTTGGADTQYF.

This chain's CDR3 is CASSSGDTGNQPQHF. In DNA, the CDR3 is TGTGCCAGCAGCTCAGGGGACACCGGCAATCAGCCCCAGCATTTT. The chain carries TRBV27 and TRBJ1-5; tentative D call: TRBD1 (6 bases). V was cut by 6 bases and J by 2 bases, with 14 bases left in between. CDR1 and CDR2 from the germline V gene are MNHEY and SMNVEV (reference sequence). The CDR3 contains 15 residues.

The V and J genes are TRBV2 and TRBJ1-4; D unclear. V was shortened by 5 bases and J by 5 bases, with 6 bases between the two germline ends. Germline V gene sequence: CDR1 SNHLY, CDR2 FYNNEI. The CDR3 runs to 12 residues. CDR3 nucleotides: TGTGCCAGCAGTAGGGAGAATGAAAAACTGTTTTTT. As protein: CASSRENEKLFF.

The chain combines TRBV7-9 with TRBJ2-7, with D possibly matching TRBD1 (6 bases). Germline CDR1 reads SEHNR; CDR2 reads FQNEAQ (reference sequence). V shed 2 bases and J shed 7 bases, with 21 bases lying between them. The CDR3 has 16 residues. This CDR3 is CASSLKGGTKSREQYF. The CDR3 nucleotides read TGTGCCAGCAGCTTAAAGGGTGGGACAAAGAGTAGGGAGCAGTACTTC.

This chain connects TRBV19 to TRBJ1-5, with a weak D call TRBD1 (6 bases). V dropped 4 bases and J dropped 3 bases, with 13 bases sitting between them. The CDR3 loop spans 15 amino acids. CDR1 is LNHDA, CDR2 SQIVND, per germline (reference sequence). The CDR3 reads CASSTNRDLNQPQHF. CDR3 sequence (DNA): TGTGCCAGTAGTACCAACAGGGATCTCAATCAGCCCCAGCATTTT.

Concerning this clone: The junction departs from germline at one end; a sequencing error may be responsible. The rearrangement uses TRBV7-7 and TRBJ2-1; 11 nucleotides align to TRBD2. Germline assignment: CDR1 SSHAT and CDR2 FNYEAQ (reference sequence). The CDR3 consists of 15 residues. As DNA, the CDR3 is TGTGCTAGCAGCTCGACTAGCGGGACGAACAATGAGCAGTTCTTC. Translated: CASSSTSGTNNEQFF.

V and J are TRBV5-1 and TRBJ2-2, with D possibly being TRBD2 (5 bases). This CDR3 has 14 amino acids. Germline CDR1 is SGHRS and CDR2 is YFSETQ. The V gene lost 6 bases and the J gene lost 7 bases, with 16 bases spanning the gap. The CDR3 DNA sequence: TGCGCCAGCACCCTTTCGGGGAGAGACGGGGAGCTGTTTTTT. It codes for CASTLSGRDGELFF.

This clone turned up a few times. The chain has TRBV6-5 and TRBJ2-1; TRBD2 agrees at 10 bases. Losses at the gene ends were 2 bases for V and 6 bases for J; bases not matched to a gene: 4. Germline CDR1 and CDR2: MNHEY and SVGAGI. This CDR3 spans 15 amino acids. CDR3 protein: CASSYVTSGSNEQFF. The CDR3 nucleotides read TGTGCCAGCAGTTACGTGACTAGCGGGTCCAATGAGCAGTTCTTC.

CDR3 DNA: TGTGCCAGCAGCCCCGGGACTAGCGGGAGCACAGATACGCAGTATTTT. Translated, it gives CASSPGTSGSTDTQYF. The V gene is TRBV7-2, the J gene TRBJ2-3; 12 nucleotides agree with TRBD2. This CDR3 comprises 16 residues. Germline loops: CDR1 SGHTA, CDR2 FQGNSA. The V segment lost 5 bases and the J segment 0 bases; nucleotides outside the gene matches: 3.

This chain joins TRBV7-3 and TRBJ2-3; TRBD2 matches at 7 bases. There are 14 residues in the CDR3. Germline V gene sequence: CDR1 SGHTA, CDR2 FQGTGA. V lost 1 base to trimming and J lost 4 bases; unmatched junction nucleotides: 2. In nucleotides, the CDR3 is TGTGCCAGCAGCTTAAGTGGGAGGGCAGATACGCAGTATTTT. Residues: CASSLSGRADTQYF.

The chain is built from TRBV13 and TRBJ2-3; the D gene is possibly TRBD2 (5 bases). The CDR3 is made up of 16 amino acids. CDR1 and CDR2 from the germline V gene are PRHDT and FYEKMQ (reference sequence). The V end lost 5 bases, the J end lost 5 bases, and 20 bases lay between the germline ends. This chain's CDR3 is CASSQQRDSAQDTQYF. The CDR3 DNA reads as TGTGCCAGCAGCCAACAACGCGATAGCGCCCAAGATACGCAGTATTTT.

The chain employs TRBV6-1 and TRBJ1-3; TRBD1 might be the D (5 bases). The CDR3 extends over 15 amino acids. Trimming cost V 5 bases and J 0 bases, with 11 bases left between them. Per germline, CDR1 MNHNS and CDR2 SASEGT. CDR3 region: CASSPYRSSGNTIYF. The CDR3 DNA reads TGTGCCAGCAGTCCGTACAGGAGCTCTGGAAACACCATATATTTT.

This clone was observed a few times. V gene TRBV14 combines with J gene TRBJ2-7; D possibly corresponds to TRBD1 (5 bases). The germline CDR1 and CDR2 sequences are SGHDN and FVKESK. CDR3 length: 13 residues. Trimming left V 4 bases short and J 7 bases short, with 14 bases between. This chain's CDR3 is CASSLQGSGEQYF. The CDR3 nucleotides read TGTGCCAGCAGCCTGCAGGGTTCGGGTGAGCAGTACTTC.

The V and J genes are TRBV7-3 and TRBJ2-3; D may be TRBD1 (5 bases). CDR1 is SGHTA, CDR2 FQGTGA, per germline. V was pared by 0 bases and J by 4 bases, with 11 bases between. There are 15 residues in the CDR3. The CDR3 sequence: CASSLTGVPPDTQYF. The DNA of the CDR3 is TGTGCCAGCAGCTTAACAGGGGTTCCCCCAGATACGCAGTATTTT.

This clone was picked up one time. The V gene is TRBV7-8, the J gene TRBJ2-3, with 8 positions matching TRBD2. The CDR3 runs 13 residues. V lost 5 bases to trimming and J lost 6 bases; unmatched junction nucleotides: 4. The germline V gene has CDR1 SGHVS and CDR2 FQNEAQ. The CDR3 is CASSPSGGDTQYF. In DNA, the CDR3 is TGTGCCAGCAGCCCCTCGGGGGGGGATACGCAGTATTTT.

The V call is TRBV7-6, the J call TRBJ2-1; 12 bases are a match to TRBD2. CDR3 size: 15 residues. From germline, CDR1 is SGHVS and CDR2 FNYEAQ. The trim removed 2 bases at V and 4 bases at J, leaving 0 bases unmatched. The CDR3 DNA follows: TGTGCCAGCAGCTTACTAGCGGGGGGGTACAATGAGCAGTTCTTC. It yields the protein CASSLLAGGYNEQFF.

This sequence joins TRBV29-1 and TRBJ2-7; D is possibly TRBD2 (6 bases). This CDR3 has 12 amino acids. CDR1 is SQVTM and CDR2 is ANQGSEA in the germline V gene. The V and J ends lost 4 bases and 5 bases respectively, with 12 bases between them. CDR3 residues: CSVVSGVHEQYF. For the CDR3, the DNA is TGCAGCGTTGTTTCGGGGGTGCACGAGCAGTACTTC.